Listed here are 30 T cell receptor beta chains from one sample, sequenced in a study of blood T cell repertoires in COVID-19. The assay was immunoSEQ multiplex PCR, and TCRdb's table has in-frame clones only and misses some. Among about 300,000 clones, about 81% were seen once, and the ten largest hold roughly 1.5%. Sequencing was carried out using peripheral blood. The origin of the receptors is a human donor with COVID-19, enrolled during active disease. The donor label of this sample is uncertain.

The rearrangement joins TRBV5-6 to TRBJ1-2; 8 nucleotides match TRBD1. From germline, CDR1 is SGHDT and CDR2 YYEEEE. The CDR3 loop spans 14 amino acids. V lost 1 base and J lost 6; bases outside the gene matches: 5. The DNA of the CDR3 is TGTGCCAGCAGCTTGCGTTCAGGGGGCCATGGCTACACCTTC. Amino acids: CASSLRSGGHGYTF.

The gene calls are TRBV5-1 and TRBJ2-3; 7 positions match TRBD1. Germline values: CDR1 SGHRS, CDR2 YFSETQ. The CDR3 totals 15 residues. V dropped 1 base and J dropped 2; count of bases not matched to a gene: 4. CDR3 nucleotide sequence: TGCGCCAGCAGCTTGCGGGGACAGTCCACAGATACGCAGTATTTT. Its protein is CASSLRGQSTDTQYF.

The rearrangement joins TRBV5-1 to TRBJ1-1, with D possibly being TRBD1 (5 bases). The V end lost 7 bases, the J end lost 1 base, and 17 bases lay between the germline ends. The germline V gene has CDR1 SGHRS and CDR2 YFSETQ. The CDR3 spans 15 residues. The CDR3 loop reads CASRIASTGNTEAFF. The CDR3 DNA reads as TGCGCCAGCCGAATCGCCTCAACAGGGAACACTGAAGCTTTCTTT.

In DNA, the CDR3 is TGTGCCAGTTCAGCCGGGACAGGGTCCTACGAGCAGTACTTC. This gives the protein CASSAGTGSYEQYF. The genes are TRBV27 and TRBJ2-7, with 9 bases identical to TRBD1. The CDR3 length is 14 residues. Per germline, CDR1 MNHEY and CDR2 SMNVEV (reference sequence). The J segment lost 1 base and the V segment lost 9 bases, leaving 7 bases of the junction unmatched.

The chain employs TRBV7-9 and TRBJ2-2; tentatively, D is TRBD1 (6 bases). Trimming removed 1 base from V and 2 bases from J, with 17 bases in between. Germline CDR1 is SEHNR and CDR2 is FQNEAQ (reference sequence). The CDR3 is 18 amino acids. Here the CDR3 reads CASSLGPPGDLNTGELFF. The CDR3 coding sequence is TGTGCCAGCAGCTTAGGACCACCAGGGGATTTAAACACCGGGGAGCTGTTTTTT.

The chain combines TRBV7-9 with TRBJ1-2, with 7 bases lining up with TRBD1. This CDR3 is built from 12 residues. The V and J ends lost 5 bases and 5 bases, in that order; junction bases with no gene match: 2. The germline gives CDR1 SEHNR, CDR2 FQNEAQ (reference sequence). In nucleotides, the CDR3 is TGTGCCAGCAGCGAACAGGGGTATGGCTACACCTTC. As protein: CASSEQGYGYTF.

This rearrangement joins TRBV28 to TRBJ2-5; no reliable D call. Germline V CDR1 and CDR2: MDHEN, SYDVKM. CDR3 size: 14 residues. V gave up 6 bases and J gave up 2 bases, with 13 bases separating them. CDR3 loop: CASSPLVLQETQYF. The CDR3 coding sequence is TGTGCCAGCAGCCCCTTAGTGTTGCAAGAGACCCAGTACTTC.

V gene TRBV5-1 combines with J gene TRBJ2-5; 8 bases fit TRBD2. Germline V gene lookup returns CDR1 SGHRS and CDR2 YFSETQ. CDR3 size: 17 residues. The junction had 14 bases not matched to a gene; V was cut back by 0 bases and J by 7 bases. CDR3 in DNA: TGCGCCAGCAGCTTGGTTCGGGGGGGATCAGGGAGCGGGACCCAGTACTTC. Protein product: CASSLVRGGSGSGTQYF.

This chain uses TRBV4-1 with TRBJ1-5, with D unresolved. The CDR3 sequence is 14 residues long. Trimming cost V 4 bases and J 5 bases, with 12 bases left between them. Germline V CDR1 and CDR2: MGHRA, YSYEKL. DNA of the CDR3: TGCGCCAGCAGCCCATACACCAACGATCAGCCCCAGCATTTT. Translated, it gives CASSPYTNDQPQHF.

This clone was seen once. At one of its ends the junction is not consistent with the germline gene, which may arise from a read error. This sequence joins TRBV7-7 and TRBJ2-7; 8 bases are shared with TRBD2. CDR3 size: 13 residues. CDR1 is SSHAT and CDR2 is FNYEAQ in the germline V gene (reference sequence). CDR3 sequence reads: CASSPSGSYEQYF. The CDR3 nucleotides are TGTGCTAGCAGCCCCAGCGGGAGCTACGAGCAGTACTTC.

This rearrangement joins TRBV5-1 to TRBJ2-1, with 16 nucleotides matching TRBD2. The CDR3 contains 15 residues. J was trimmed by 8 bases and V by 4 bases; bases with no gene match: 3. Germline V gene data show CDR1 as SGHRS and CDR2 as YFSETQ. CDR3 DNA sequence: TGCGCCAGCAGCCTGGGACTAGCGGGAGGGTATGAGCAGTTCTTC. Translation gives CASSLGLAGGYEQFF.

The V and J genes are TRBV25-1 and TRBJ2-5, with D maybe TRBD2 (5 bases). This CDR3 has 14 residues. Germline V gene lookup returns CDR1 MGHDK and CDR2 SYGVNS. Trimming left V 2 bases short and J 5 bases short, with 12 bases between. CDR3 in DNA: TGTGCCAGCAGTGAAAGCGGAGGAGAGGAGACCCAGTACTTC. It yields the protein CASSESGGEETQYF.

The chain joins TRBV27 to TRBJ2-7; 9 nucleotides match TRBD1. Germline V gives CDR1 MNHEY, CDR2 SMNVEV (reference sequence). Trimming at V came to 5 bases and at J to 4 bases, leaving 9 bases not matched to a gene. The CDR3 extends over 15 amino acids. The CDR3 nucleotides read TGTGCCAGCAGTCCCATGGGACAGGGCATATACGAGCAGTACTTC. Translated: CASSPMGQGIYEQYF.

The J gene is TRBJ1-1, the V gene TRBV5-1; TRBD1 is a possible D gene (5 bases). The CDR3 runs 15 residues. Trimming took 9 bases from V and 0 from J, leaving 18 bases between them. Per germline, CDR1 SGHRS and CDR2 YFSETQ. The CDR3 coding sequence is TGCGCCACCTCGGTACGGGGAGGGGTGAACACTGAAGCTTTCTTT. This encodes CATSVRGGVNTEAFF.

The chain carries TRBV16 and TRBJ1-1, with D possibly being TRBD1 (5 bases). Looked up from germline, CDR1 is KGHSY and CDR2 is FQNENV. This CDR3 comprises 15 residues. V gave up 1 base and J gave up 8 bases, with 17 bases separating them. The CDR3 is CASSQLATGDNEAFF. The CDR3, as DNA: TGTGCCAGCAGCCAATTGGCAACAGGAGATAACGAAGCTTTCTTT.

The chain combines TRBV7-6 with TRBJ2-1; 9 bases are shared with TRBD1. Germline CDR1 SGHVS, CDR2 FNYEAQ. J gave up 8 bases and V 6 bases, and 11 bases lay outside the gene matches. The CDR3 sequence is 15 residues long. The CDR3 spells CASSPGQGKHDEQFF. The CDR3 bases are TGTGCCAGCAGTCCTGGACAGGGGAAACACGATGAGCAGTTCTTC.

J is TRBJ2-3 and V is TRBV6-5; possibly TRBD2 for D (6 bases). The CDR3 loop spans 13 amino acids. Germline loops: CDR1 MNHEY, CDR2 SVGAGI. The V and J ends lost 4 bases and 6 bases respectively, with 11 bases between them. This CDR3 is CASSFFRGDTQYF. The CDR3 DNA reads TGTGCCAGCAGTTTCTTCCGGGGGGATACGCAGTATTTT.

This clone was seen more than once but under ten times. V is TRBV19 and J is TRBJ1-6; 9 bases are a match to TRBD1. J lost 6 bases, V lost 4 bases, and 7 bases had no gene match. CDR1 is LNHDA and CDR2 is SQIVND in the germline V gene (reference sequence). This CDR3 spans 16 amino acids. The CDR3 DNA reads as TGTGCCAGTAGTACCCGACCGGGACAGGGTAATTCACCCCTCCACTTT. Translated, it gives CASSTRPGQGNSPLHF. Based on the CDR3 plus reference TRBV19 and TRBJ1-6, the full variable domain is DGGITQSPKYLFRKEGQNVTLSCEQNLNHDAMYWYRQDPGQGLRLIYYSQIVNDFQKGDIAEGYSVSREKKESFPLTVTSAQKNPTAFYLCASSTRPGQGNSPLHFGNGTRLTVT.

This chain joins TRBV11-2 and TRBJ1-4; the D is unclear. Trimming took 3 bases from V and 5 from J, leaving 10 bases between them. CDR1 and CDR2 from the germline V gene are SGHAT and FQNNGV. The CDR3 sequence is 14 residues long. CDR3: CASSLLGANEKLFF. CDR3 nucleotide sequence: TGTGCCAGCAGCTTGCTCGGAGCCAATGAAAAACTGTTTTTT.

This sequence joins TRBV7-8 and TRBJ2-2; TRBD1 is a possible D gene (5 bases). The CDR3 consists of 17 residues. Germline assignment: CDR1 SGHVS and CDR2 FQNEAQ. Trimming left V 1 base short and J 3 bases short, with 15 bases between. CDR3 DNA sequence: TGTGCCAGCAGCTTAGGTTGGCTGAAAGGGGACACCGGGGAGCTGTTTTTT. It is translated as CASSLGWLKGDTGELFF.

V and J are TRBV18 and TRBJ2-7; 7 bases agree with TRBD2. CDR1 and CDR2 (germline): KGHSH, LQKENI. Germline trimming cut 1 base from V and 2 bases from J; bases unmatched to any gene: 5. The CDR3 is made up of 15 amino acids. For the CDR3, the DNA is TGTGCCAGCTCACCACGGGCGGGAGCTACCTACGAGCAGTACTTC. Amino acid sequence: CASSPRAGATYEQYF. Full variable domain (missing parts from reference TRBV18 and TRBJ2-7): NAGVMQNPRHLVRRRGQEARLRCSPMKGHSHVYWYRQLPEEGLKFMVYLQKENIIDESGMPKERFSAEFPKEGPSILRIQQVVRGDSAAYFCASSPRAGATYEQYFGPGTRLTVT.

The chain joins TRBV28 to TRBJ2-7; TRBD2 might be the D (6 bases). Germline V gene lookup returns CDR1 MDHEN and CDR2 SYDVKM. The V end was cut by 5 bases, the J end by 0 bases, with 14 bases between. The CDR3 extends over 15 amino acids. In DNA form, the CDR3 reads TGTGCCAGCAGTCCGGGACTCCCTCACTCCTACGAGCAGTACTTC. Translation gives CASSPGLPHSYEQYF.

The J gene is TRBJ1-1, the V gene TRBV7-9; 7 nucleotides align to TRBD1. The CDR3 is 12 amino acids. With 3 bases clipped from V and 10 bases from J, the junction kept 5 bases outside the gene matches. Germline CDR1 SEHNR, CDR2 FQNEAQ (reference sequence). CDR3 residues: CASSLPTGLAFF. CDR3 in DNA: TGTGCCAGCAGCTTGCCGACAGGGTTAGCTTTCTTT.

The genes are TRBV19 and TRBJ1-2; possible D gene TRBD1, 5 bases. With 5 bases removed from V and 2 bases from J, the gap between germline ends came to 9 bases. Germline assignment: CDR1 LNHDA and CDR2 SQIVND (reference sequence). This CDR3 comprises 13 residues. Here the CDR3 reads CASSFGGNYGYTF. The CDR3 bases are TGTGCCAGTAGTTTCGGGGGAAACTATGGCTACACCTTC.

This chain connects TRBV6-2 or TRBV6-3 to TRBJ1-5; TRBD1 aligns across 7 bases. Per germline, CDR1 MNHEY and CDR2 SVGEGT. Trimming cost V 0 bases and J 5 bases; bases outside gene matches: 4. The CDR3 is 15 amino acids. CDR3 region: CASSYSQGDDQPQHF. Written as DNA, the CDR3 is TGTGCCAGCAGTTACTCCCAGGGGGACGATCAGCCCCAGCATTTT.

V gene TRBV24-1 combines with J gene TRBJ1-1; a weak D match, TRBD1 (5 bases). V was cut by 0 bases and J by 1 base, with 5 bases left in between. There are 14 residues in the CDR3. In germline, CDR1 is KGHDR, CDR2 SFDVKD. For the CDR3, the DNA is TGTGCCACCAGTGATTTGGACAGGAACACTGAAGCTTTCTTT. Amino acids: CATSDLDRNTEAFF.

The rearrangement joins TRBV12-5 to TRBJ2-2, with D perhaps matching TRBD2 (5 bases). Germline CDR1 is LGHNT and CDR2 is FRNRAP. V shed 3 bases and J shed 5 bases, with 19 bases lying between them. CDR3 length: 17 amino acids. The CDR3 sequence: CASGLTTRVRPTGELFF. DNA of the CDR3: TGTGCTAGTGGTTTAACCACGAGGGTGAGACCGACCGGGGAGCTGTTTTTT. The variable domain in full, completed from reference TRBV12-5 and TRBJ2-2, reads DARVTQTPRHKVTEMGQEVTMRCQPILGHNTVFWYRQTMMQGLELLAYFRNRAPLDDSGMPKDRFSAEMPDATLATLKIQPSEPRDSAVYFCASGLTTRVRPTGELFFGEGSRLTVL.

The chain employs TRBV6-2 or TRBV6-3 and TRBJ2-6; D is perhaps TRBD1 (6 bases). The CDR3 extends over 16 amino acids. Germline V lookup: CDR1 MNHEY, CDR2 SVGEGT. V was cut by 6 bases and J by 2 bases, with 14 bases left in between. The CDR3: CASSQRGIAGANVLTF. DNA of the CDR3: TGTGCCAGCAGCCAGAGGGGGATCGCTGGGGCCAACGTCCTGACTTTC.

The J gene is TRBJ1-6, the V gene TRBV3-1 (or the pseudogene TRBV3-2); D remains unclear. Trimming took 4 bases from V and 9 from J, leaving 19 bases between them. CDR1 is LGHDT, CDR2 YNNKEL, per germline (reference sequence). The CDR3 has 16 residues. CDR3 protein: CASSRGSKRTSSPLHF. CDR3 nucleotide sequence: TGTGCCAGCAGCCGTGGTTCCAAGAGGACTAGTTCACCCCTCCACTTT.

V gene TRBV19 combines with J gene TRBJ2-7; possible D gene TRBD1, 6 bases. Germline V lookup: CDR1 LNHDA, CDR2 SQIVND (reference sequence). V lost 3 bases, J lost 4 bases, and 13 bases lay in between. The CDR3 contains 14 residues. The CDR3 sequence is CASSIFGQIYEQYF. Here the CDR3 DNA reads TGTGCCAGTAGTATCTTCGGACAGATTTACGAGCAGTACTTC.